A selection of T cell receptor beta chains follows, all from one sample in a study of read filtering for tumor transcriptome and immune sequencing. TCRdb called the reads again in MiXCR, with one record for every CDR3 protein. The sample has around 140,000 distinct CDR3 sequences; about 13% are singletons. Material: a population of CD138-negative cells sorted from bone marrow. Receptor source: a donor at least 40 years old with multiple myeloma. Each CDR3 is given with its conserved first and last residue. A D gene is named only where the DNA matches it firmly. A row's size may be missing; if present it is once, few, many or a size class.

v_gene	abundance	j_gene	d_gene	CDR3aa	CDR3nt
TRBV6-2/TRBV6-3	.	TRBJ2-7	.	CASLRTSSYEQYF	TGTGCCAGCCTGAGGACATCCTCCTACGAGCAGTACTTC
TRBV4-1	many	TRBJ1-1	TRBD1	CASSRGTGTSSAEAFF	TGCGCCAGCAGCCGTGGGACAGGGACGAGTAGCGCTGAAGCTTTCTTT
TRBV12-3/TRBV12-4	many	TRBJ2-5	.	CASSLKEAGETQYF	TGTGCCAGCAGTCTAAAGGAGGCTGGAGAGACCCAGTACTTC
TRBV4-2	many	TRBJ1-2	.	CASSQDRSRSYGYTF	TGTGCCAGCAGCCAAGATCGCAGCCGGAGCTATGGCTACACCTTC
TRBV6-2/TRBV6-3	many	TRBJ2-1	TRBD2	CASSFPRTSGSAAVSYNEQFF	TGTGCCAGCAGTTTCCCTAGGACTAGCGGGAGCGCCGCCGTATCCTACAATGAGCAGTTCTTC
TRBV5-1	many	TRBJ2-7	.	CASSLGHSADEQYF	TGCGCCAGCAGCTTAGGGCATTCCGCCGACGAGCAGTACTTC
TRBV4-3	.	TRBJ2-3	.	CASSQEMGGQYF	TGCGCCAGCAGCCAAGAAATGGGTGGGCAGTATTTT
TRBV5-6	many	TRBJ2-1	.	CASSFLNSYNEQFF	TGTGCCAGCAGCTTTTTAAACTCCTACAATGAGCAGTTCTTC
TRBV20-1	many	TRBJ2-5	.	CSARSLAKPQETQYF	TGCAGTGCTAGATCCCTAGCGAAGCCCCAAGAGACCCAGTACTTC
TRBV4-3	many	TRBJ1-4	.	CASSLTLEEKLFF	TGCGCCAGCAGCCTTACCCTCGAAGAAAAACTGTTTTTT
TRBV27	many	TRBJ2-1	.	CASTGANHNEQFF	TGTGCCAGCACGGGAGCCAATCACAATGAGCAGTTCTTC
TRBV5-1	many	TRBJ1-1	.	CASRFLELNTEAFF	TGCGCCAGCAGATTCTTGGAACTGAACACTGAAGCTTTCTTT
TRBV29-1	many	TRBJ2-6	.	CSVQDSGANVLTF	TGCAGCGTCCAGGATTCTGGGGCCAACGTCCTGACTTTC
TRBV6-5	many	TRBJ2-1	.	CASSYSRLNNEQFF	TGTGCCAGCAGTTACTCGAGGCTAAACAATGAGCAGTTCTTC
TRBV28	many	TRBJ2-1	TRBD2	CASSPSGRALNEQFF	TGTGCCAGCAGTCCTAGCGGGAGGGCCCTCAATGAGCAGTTCTTC
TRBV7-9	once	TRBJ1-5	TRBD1	CASSPTGSNQTQHF	TGTGCCAGCAGCCCGACAGGGTCGAATCAGACCCAGCATTTT
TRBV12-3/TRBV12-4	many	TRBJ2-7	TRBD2	CASTGTSGEQYF	TGTGCCAGCACCGGGACTAGCGGAGAGCAGTACTTC
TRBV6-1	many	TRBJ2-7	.	CASKDQGRSYEQYF	TGTGCCAGCAAAGATCAGGGGCGTTCCTACGAGCAGTACTTC
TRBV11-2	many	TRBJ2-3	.	CASSLDLSPLRTDTQYF	TGTGCCAGCAGCTTAGATCTAAGTCCGCTACGCACAGATACGCAGTATTTT
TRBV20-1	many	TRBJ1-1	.	CSASGVTEAFF	TGCAGTGCTAGTGGGGTCACTGAAGCTTTCTTT
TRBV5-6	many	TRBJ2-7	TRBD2	CASKGLAGGPSSYEQYF	TGTGCCAGCAAGGGACTAGCGGGAGGGCCAAGCTCCTACGAGCAGTACTTC
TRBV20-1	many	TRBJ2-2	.	CSARKTSPGELFF	TGCAGTGCTAGAAAAACTAGCCCCGGGGAGCTGTTTTTT
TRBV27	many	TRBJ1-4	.	CASSDGRGLKLFF	TGTGCCAGCAGCGATGGGAGGGGATTAAAACTGTTTTTT
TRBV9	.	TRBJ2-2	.	CASSVNPRDGTNTGELFF	TGTGCCAGCAGCGTAAACCCCCGGGACGGAACGAACACCGGGGAGCTGTTTTTT
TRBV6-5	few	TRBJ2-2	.	CASSYRDVTGELFF	TGTGCCAGCAGTTACAGGGACGTCACCGGGGAGCTGTTTTTT
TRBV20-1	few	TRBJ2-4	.	CSAFRSGKNIQYF	TGCAGTGCTTTCCGGTCGGGCAAAAACATTCAGTACTTC
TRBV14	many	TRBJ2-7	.	CASSRSGGSYEQYF	TGTGCCAGCAGCCGTAGCGGAGGCTCCTACGAGCAGTACTTC
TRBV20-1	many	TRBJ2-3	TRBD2	CSARDYSGRAGADTQYF	TGCAGTGCTAGAGATTACAGCGGGAGGGCAGGCGCAGATACGCAGTATTTT
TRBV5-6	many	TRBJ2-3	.	CASSLGQDTQYF	TGTGCCAGCAGCTTGGGGCAGGATACGCAGTATTTT
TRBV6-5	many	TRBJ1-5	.	CASSYSVFGPQHF	TGTGCCAGCAGTTACTCGGTTTTCGGGCCCCAGCATTTT
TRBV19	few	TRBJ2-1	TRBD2	CASKREGRSPYNEQFF	TGTGCCAGTAAGCGGGAGGGCCGTAGCCCCTACAATGAGCAGTTCTTC
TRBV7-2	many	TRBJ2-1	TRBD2	CASSLAPTGTSGINEQFF	TGTGCCAGCAGCTTAGCGCCCACCGGGACTAGCGGGATCAATGAGCAGTTCTTC
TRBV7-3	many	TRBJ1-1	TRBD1	CASSLTGTEVTEAFF	TGTGCCAGCAGCTTAACGGGGACAGAAGTCACTGAAGCTTTCTTT
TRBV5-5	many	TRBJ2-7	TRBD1	CASRLDRGGYEQYF	TGTGCCAGCAGATTGGACAGGGGGGGATACGAGCAGTACTTC
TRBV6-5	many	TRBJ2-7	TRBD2	CASGSIGEGYEQYF	TGTGCCAGCGGATCTATTGGGGAGGGCTACGAGCAGTACTTC
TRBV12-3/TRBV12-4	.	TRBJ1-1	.	CASSFFGAEAFF	TGTGCCAGCAGTTTTTTTGGGGCAGAAGCTTTCTTT
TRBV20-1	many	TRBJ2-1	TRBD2	CGGWEGLGEQFF	TGCGGGGGGTGGGAGGGCCTCGGAGAGCAGTTCTTC
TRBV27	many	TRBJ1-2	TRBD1	CASSLSGQGRFYGYTF	TGTGCCAGCAGTTTGTCCGGACAGGGGCGTTTCTATGGCTACACCTTC
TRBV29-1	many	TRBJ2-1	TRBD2	CSVVRLAADSYNEQFF	TGCAGCGTTGTCCGGCTAGCGGCGGACTCCTACAATGAGCAGTTCTTC
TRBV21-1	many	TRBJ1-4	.	CASSKGQGGEKLFF	TGTGCCAGCAGCAAAGGACAGGGTGGTGAAAAACTGTTTTTT
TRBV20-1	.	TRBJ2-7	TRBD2	CSAQTSGSVHEQYF	TGCAGTGCCCAGACTAGCGGGAGTGTCCACGAGCAGTACTTC
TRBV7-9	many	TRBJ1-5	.	CASSLGGLGNQPQHF	TGTGCCAGCAGCTTAGGAGGGCTGGGCAATCAGCCCCAGCATTTT
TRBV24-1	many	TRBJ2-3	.	CATSDRRGDSLHSTDTQYF	TGTGCCACCAGTGACCGCCGGGGAGACTCACTTCATAGCACAGATACGCAGTATTTT
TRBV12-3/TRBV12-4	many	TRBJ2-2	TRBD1	CASRSGTETGELFF	TGTGCCAGCAGGTCCGGGACAGAGACCGGGGAGCTGTTTTTT
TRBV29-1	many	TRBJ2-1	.	CSVGPRGYNEQFF	TGCAGCGTCGGGCCGAGGGGTTACAATGAGCAGTTCTTC
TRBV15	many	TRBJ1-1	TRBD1	CATSRRDRVGTEAFF	TGTGCCACCAGCAGACGGGACAGGGTTGGGACTGAAGCTTTCTTT
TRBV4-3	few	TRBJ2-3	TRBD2	CASSLYIQPGLAASTDTQYF	TGCGCCAGCAGCCTATATATACAGCCGGGACTAGCGGCGAGCACAGATACGCAGTATTTT
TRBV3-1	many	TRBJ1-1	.	CASSSLGRANTEAFF	TGTGCCAGCAGCTCCTTAGGCAGGGCTAACACTGAAGCTTTCTTT
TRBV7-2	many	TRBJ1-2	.	CASSSKYGAQYSSYGYTF	TGTGCCAGCAGCTCCAAATACGGGGCGCAGTATTCGAGCTATGGCTACACCTTC
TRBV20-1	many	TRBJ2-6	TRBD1	CSARRTGLSVGANVLTF	TGCAGTGCTAGAAGGACAGGCCTCAGCGTCGGGGCCAACGTCCTGACTTTC
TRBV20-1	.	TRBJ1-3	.	CSATQGGRGNTIYF	TGCAGTGCTACCCAAGGGGGGCGCGGAAACACCATATATTTT
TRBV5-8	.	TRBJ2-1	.	CASSHQTYNEQFF	TGTGCCAGCAGCCACCAAACCTACAATGAGCAGTTCTTC
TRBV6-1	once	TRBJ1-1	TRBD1	CASSEETGGGTEASF	TGTGCCAGCAGTGAAGAGACAGGGGGCGGGACTGAAGCTTCCTTT